This TCR beta chain was identified in a study of cytomegalovirus exposure and HLA in healthy donors. The PCR contained 60 Vbeta and 13 Jbeta primers. The repertoire was sequenced with immunoSEQ multiplex PCR; TCRdb's copy has only in-frame clones and lacks some. The data hold some 150,000 clones, with roughly 70% observed a single time. As regards this clone: Its cognate antigen is unknown.

V was pared by 6 bases and J by 4 bases, with 13 bases between. The CDR3 runs to 14 residues. Germline loops: CDR1 MNHNY, CDR2 SVGAGI (reference sequence). Notes on the study in general: The authors later found HLA-associated TCR beta chains more clonally expanded than equally common others. The authors enumerated 180 or so TCR beta chains as linked to cytomegalovirus. A later analysis associated 15,000 to 20,000 TCR beta sequences with HLA alleles at a 0.05 false discovery rate.

The chain employs TRBV6-6 and TRBJ1-3; D possibly corresponds to TRBD1 (5 bases). The sequenced material came from PBMCs. This clonotype was sampled from a man aged 18 to 29 in good health and CMV-seropositive. CDR3 residues: CASRTDSAGNTIYF. DNA of the CDR3: TGTGCCAGCAGGACAGATTCGGCGGGAAACACCATATATTTT.